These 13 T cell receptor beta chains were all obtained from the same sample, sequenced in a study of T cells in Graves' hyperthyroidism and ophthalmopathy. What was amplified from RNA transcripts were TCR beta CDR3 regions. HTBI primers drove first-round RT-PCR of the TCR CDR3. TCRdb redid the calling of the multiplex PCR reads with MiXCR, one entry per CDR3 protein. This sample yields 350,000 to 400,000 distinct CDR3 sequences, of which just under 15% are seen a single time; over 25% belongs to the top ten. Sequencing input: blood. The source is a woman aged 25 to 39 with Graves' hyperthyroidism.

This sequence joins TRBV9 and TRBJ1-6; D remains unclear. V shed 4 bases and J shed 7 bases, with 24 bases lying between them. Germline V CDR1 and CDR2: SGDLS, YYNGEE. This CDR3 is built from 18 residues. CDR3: CASSPNIGSWTYNSPLHF. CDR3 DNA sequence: TGTGCCAGCAGCCCAAACATTGGATCATGGACTTACAATTCACCCCTCCACTTT.

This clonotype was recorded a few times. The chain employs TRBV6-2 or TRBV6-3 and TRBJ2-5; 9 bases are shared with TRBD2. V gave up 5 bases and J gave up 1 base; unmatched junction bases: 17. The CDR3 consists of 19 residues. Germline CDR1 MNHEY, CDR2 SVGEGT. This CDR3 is CASSLLISGSGWGQETQYF. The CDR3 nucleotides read TGTGCCAGCAGTCTCCTTATTAGCGGGAGCGGCTGGGGCCAAGAGACCCAGTACTTC.

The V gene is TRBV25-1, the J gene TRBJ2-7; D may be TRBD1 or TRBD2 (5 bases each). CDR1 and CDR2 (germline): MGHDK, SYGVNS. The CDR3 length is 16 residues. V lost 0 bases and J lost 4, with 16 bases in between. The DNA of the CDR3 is TGTGCCAGCAGTGAATATCTCGGGACCGAGGGATACGAGCAGTACTTC. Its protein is CASSEYLGTEGYEQYF.

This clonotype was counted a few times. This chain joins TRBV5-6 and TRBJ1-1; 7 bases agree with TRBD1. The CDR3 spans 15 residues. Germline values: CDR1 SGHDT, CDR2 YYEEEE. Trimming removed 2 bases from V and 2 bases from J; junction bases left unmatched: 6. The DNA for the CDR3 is TGTGCCAGCAGCTTTTTCGACAGGGCCAACACTGAAGCTTTCTTT. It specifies CASSFFDRANTEAFF.

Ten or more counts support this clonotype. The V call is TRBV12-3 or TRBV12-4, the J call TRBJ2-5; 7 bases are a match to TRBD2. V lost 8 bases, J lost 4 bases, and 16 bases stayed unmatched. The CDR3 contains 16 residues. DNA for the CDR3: TGTGCCAGCTCTCGTCCGGCGGGAGTGAATAGAGAGACCCAGTACTTC. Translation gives CASSRPAGVNRETQYF.

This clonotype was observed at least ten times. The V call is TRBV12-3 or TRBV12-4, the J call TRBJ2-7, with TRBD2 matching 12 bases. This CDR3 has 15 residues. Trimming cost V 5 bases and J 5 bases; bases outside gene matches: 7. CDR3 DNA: TGTGCCAGCAGTCCCCAGACTAGCGGGAGAAACGAGCAGTACTTC. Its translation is CASSPQTSGRNEQYF.

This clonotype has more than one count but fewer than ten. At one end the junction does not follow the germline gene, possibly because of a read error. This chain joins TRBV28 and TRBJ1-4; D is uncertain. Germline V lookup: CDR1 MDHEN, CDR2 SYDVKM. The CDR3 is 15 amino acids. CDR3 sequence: CASSLTGPALKKLLF. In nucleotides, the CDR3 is TGTGCCAGCAGTCTAACCGGGCCAGCTCTTAAAAAACTGCTTTTT.

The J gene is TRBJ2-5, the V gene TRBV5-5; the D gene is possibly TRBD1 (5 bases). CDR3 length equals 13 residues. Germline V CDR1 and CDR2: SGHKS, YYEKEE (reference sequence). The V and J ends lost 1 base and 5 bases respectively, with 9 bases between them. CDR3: CASSLMGQETQYF. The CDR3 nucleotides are TGTGCCAGCAGCTTGATGGGGCAGGAGACCCAGTACTTC.

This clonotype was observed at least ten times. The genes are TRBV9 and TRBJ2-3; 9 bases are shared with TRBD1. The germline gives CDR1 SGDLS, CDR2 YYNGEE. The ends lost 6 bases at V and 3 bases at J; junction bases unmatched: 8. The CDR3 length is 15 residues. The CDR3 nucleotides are TGTGCCAGCACTCAATCCGGGACAGGGACAGATACGCAGTATTTT. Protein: CASTQSGTGTDTQYF. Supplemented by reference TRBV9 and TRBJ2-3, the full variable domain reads DSGVTQTPKHLITATGQRVTLRCSPRSGDLSVYWYQQSLDQGLQFLIQYYNGEERAKGNILERFSAQQFPDLHSELNLSSLELGDSALYFCASTQSGTGTDTQYFGPGTRLTVL.

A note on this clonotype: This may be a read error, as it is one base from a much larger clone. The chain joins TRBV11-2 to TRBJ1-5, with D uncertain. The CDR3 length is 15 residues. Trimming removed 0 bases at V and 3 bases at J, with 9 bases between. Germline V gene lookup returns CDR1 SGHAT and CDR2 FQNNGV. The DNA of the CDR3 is TGTGCCAGCAGCTTAGATGGGCGGCCCAATCAGCCCCAGCATTTT. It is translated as CASSLDGRPNQPQHF.

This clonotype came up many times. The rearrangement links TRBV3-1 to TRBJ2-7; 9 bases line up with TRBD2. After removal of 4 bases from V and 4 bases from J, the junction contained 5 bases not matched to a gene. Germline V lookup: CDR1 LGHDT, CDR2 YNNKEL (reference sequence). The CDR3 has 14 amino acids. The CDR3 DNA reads TGTGCCAGCAGCCCTTTAGCGGGAGCTTACGAGCAGTACTTC. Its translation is CASSPLAGAYEQYF.

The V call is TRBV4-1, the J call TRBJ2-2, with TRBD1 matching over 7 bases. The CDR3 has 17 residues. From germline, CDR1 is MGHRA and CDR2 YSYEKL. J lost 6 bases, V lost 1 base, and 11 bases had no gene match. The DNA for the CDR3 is TGCGCCAGCAGCCAAGTTCGGGACAGCCTTATCCCCGGGGAGCTGTTTTTT. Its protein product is CASSQVRDSLIPGELFF.

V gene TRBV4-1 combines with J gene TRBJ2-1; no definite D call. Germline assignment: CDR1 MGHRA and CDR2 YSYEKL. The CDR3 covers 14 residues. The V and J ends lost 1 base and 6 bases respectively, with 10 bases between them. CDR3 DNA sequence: TGCGCCAGCAGCCAAGTCCGTGCTTTCAATGAGCAGTTCTTC. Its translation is CASSQVRAFNEQFF.